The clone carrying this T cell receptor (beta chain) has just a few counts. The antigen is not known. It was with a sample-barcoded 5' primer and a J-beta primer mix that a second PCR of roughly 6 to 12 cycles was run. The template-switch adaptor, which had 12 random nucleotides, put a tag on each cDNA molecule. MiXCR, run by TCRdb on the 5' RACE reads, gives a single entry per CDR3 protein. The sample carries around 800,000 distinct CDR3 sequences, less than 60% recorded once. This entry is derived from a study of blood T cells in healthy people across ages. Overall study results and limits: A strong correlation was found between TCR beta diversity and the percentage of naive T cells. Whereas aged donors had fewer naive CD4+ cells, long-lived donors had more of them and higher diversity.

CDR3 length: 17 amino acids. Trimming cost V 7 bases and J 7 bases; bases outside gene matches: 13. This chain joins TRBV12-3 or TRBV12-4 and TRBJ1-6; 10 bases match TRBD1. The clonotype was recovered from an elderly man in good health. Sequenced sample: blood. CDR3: CASTLGPTGGGNSPLHF. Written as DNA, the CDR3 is TGTGCCAGCACCTTGGGCCCGACAGGGGGCGGGAATTCACCCCTCCACTTT.